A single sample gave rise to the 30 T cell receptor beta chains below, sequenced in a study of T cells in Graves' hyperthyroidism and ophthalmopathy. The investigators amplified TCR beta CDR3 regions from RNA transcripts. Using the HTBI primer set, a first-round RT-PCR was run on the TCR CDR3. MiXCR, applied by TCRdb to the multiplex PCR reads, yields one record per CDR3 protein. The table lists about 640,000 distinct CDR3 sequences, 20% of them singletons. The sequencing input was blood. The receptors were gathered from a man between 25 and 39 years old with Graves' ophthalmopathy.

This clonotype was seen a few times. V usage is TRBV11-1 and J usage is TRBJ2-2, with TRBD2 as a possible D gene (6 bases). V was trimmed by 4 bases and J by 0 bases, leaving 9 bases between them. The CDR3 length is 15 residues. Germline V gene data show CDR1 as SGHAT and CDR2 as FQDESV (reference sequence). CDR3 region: CASSWGLSNTGELFF. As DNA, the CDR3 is TGTGCCAGCAGCTGGGGACTGTCGAACACCGGGGAGCTGTTTTTT.

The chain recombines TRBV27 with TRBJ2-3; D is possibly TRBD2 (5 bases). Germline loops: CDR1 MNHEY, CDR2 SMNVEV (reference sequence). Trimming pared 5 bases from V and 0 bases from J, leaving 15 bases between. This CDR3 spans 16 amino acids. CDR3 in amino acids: CASSPSRGYSTDTQYF. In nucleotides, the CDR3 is TGTGCCAGCAGTCCCTCGCGAGGGTACAGCACAGATACGCAGTATTTT.

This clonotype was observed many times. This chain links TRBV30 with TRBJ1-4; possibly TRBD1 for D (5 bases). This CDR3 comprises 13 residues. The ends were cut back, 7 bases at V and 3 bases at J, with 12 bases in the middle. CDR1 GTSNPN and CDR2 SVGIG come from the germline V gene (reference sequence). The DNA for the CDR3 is TGTGCCTCCGGGGGGGTGGCTAATGAAAAACTGTTTTTT. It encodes CASGGVANEKLFF.

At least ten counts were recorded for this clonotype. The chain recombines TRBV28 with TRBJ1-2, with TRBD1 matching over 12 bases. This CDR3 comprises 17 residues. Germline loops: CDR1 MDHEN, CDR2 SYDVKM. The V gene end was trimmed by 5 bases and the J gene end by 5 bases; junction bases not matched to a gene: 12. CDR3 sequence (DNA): TGTGCCAGCAGTGCCGGGACAGGGGGCGCGGGGGGATATGGCTACACCTTC. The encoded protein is CASSAGTGGAGGYGYTF.

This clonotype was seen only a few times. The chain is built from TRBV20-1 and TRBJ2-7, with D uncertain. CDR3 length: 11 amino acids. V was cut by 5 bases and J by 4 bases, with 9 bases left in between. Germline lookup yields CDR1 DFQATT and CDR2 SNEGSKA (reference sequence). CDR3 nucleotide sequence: TGCAGTGCTTCCGGGCCTTACGAGCAGTACTTC. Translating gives CSASGPYEQYF.

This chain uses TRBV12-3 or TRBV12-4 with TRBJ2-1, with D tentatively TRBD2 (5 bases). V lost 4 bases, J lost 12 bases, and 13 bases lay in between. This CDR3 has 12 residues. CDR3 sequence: CASSSRLFGQFF. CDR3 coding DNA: TGTGCCAGCAGTTCCCGACTATTTGGGCAGTTCTTC.

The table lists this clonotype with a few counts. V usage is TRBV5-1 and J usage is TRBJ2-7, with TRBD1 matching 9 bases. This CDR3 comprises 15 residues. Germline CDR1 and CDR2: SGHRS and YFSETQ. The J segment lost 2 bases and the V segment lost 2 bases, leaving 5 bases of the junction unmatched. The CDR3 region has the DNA TGCGCCAGCAGCTTAGAGGACAGGGGACCCTACGAGCAGTACTTC. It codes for CASSLEDRGPYEQYF.

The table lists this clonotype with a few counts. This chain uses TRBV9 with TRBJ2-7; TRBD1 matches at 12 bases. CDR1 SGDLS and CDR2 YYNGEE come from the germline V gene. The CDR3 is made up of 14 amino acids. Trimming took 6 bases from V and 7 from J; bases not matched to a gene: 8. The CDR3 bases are TGTGCCAGCAACTCCGGGACAGGGGGCGTGGAGCAGTACTTC. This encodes CASNSGTGGVEQYF.

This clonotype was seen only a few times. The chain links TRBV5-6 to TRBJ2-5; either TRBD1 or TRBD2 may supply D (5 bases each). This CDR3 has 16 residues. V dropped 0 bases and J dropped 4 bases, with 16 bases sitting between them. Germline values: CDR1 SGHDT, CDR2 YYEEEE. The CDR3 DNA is TGTGCCAGCAGCTTGGGACAGCGGTCGAGAGGAGAGACCCAGTACTTC. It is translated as CASSLGQRSRGETQYF.

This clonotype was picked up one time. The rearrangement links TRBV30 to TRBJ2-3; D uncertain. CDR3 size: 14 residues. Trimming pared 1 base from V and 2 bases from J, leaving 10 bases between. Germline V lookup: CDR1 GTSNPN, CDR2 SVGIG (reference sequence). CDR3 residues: CAWSGPTTTDTQYF. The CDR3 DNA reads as TGTGCCTGGAGTGGGCCGACGACCACAGATACGCAGTATTTT.

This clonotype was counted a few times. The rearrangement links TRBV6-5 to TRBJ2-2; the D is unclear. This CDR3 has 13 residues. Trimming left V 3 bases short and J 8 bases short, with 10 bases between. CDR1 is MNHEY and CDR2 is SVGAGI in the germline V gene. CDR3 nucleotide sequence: TGTGCCAGCAGTTATCCCGGCTCAGGGGAGCTGTTTTTT. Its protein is CASSYPGSGELFF.

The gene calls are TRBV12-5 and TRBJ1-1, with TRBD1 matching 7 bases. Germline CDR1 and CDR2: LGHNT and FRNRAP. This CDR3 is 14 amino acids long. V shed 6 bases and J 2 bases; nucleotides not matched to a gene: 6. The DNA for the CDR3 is TGTGCTAGTGGCCCGACAGGGCGCAACACTGAAGCTTTCTTT. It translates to CASGPTGRNTEAFF. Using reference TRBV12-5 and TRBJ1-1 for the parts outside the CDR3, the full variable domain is DARVTQTPRHKVTEMGQEVTMRCQPILGHNTVFWYRQTMMQGLELLAYFRNRAPLDDSGMPKDRFSAEMPDATLATLKIQPSEPRDSAVYFCASGPTGRNTEAFFGQGTRLTVV.

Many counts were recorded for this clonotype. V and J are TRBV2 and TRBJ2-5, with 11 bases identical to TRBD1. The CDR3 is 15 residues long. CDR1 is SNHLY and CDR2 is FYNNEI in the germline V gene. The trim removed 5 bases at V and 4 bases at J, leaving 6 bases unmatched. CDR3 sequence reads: CASSSGQGAGETQYF. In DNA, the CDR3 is TGTGCCAGCAGTTCCGGACAGGGGGCCGGAGAGACCCAGTACTTC.

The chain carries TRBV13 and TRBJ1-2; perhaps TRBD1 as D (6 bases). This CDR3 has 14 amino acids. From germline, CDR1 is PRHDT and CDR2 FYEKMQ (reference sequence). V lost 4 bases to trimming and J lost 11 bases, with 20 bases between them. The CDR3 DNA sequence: TGTGCCAGCAGCTGGGGGGGGGGCCCCAGGGGATACACCTTC. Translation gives CASSWGGGPRGYTF.

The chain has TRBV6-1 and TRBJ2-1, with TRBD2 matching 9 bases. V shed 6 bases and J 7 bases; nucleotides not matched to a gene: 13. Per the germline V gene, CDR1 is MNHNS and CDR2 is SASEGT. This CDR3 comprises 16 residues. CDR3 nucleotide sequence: TGTGCCAGCAGCCGTTCGGCTAGCGGGATTGAAAATGAGCAGTTCTTC. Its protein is CASSRSASGIENEQFF.

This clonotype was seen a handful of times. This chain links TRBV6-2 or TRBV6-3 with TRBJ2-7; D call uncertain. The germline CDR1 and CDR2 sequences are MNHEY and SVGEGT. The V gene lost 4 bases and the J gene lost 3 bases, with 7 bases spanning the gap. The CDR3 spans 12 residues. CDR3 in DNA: TGTGCCAGCAGTTTTATGGACTACGAGCAGTACTTC. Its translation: CASSFMDYEQYF.

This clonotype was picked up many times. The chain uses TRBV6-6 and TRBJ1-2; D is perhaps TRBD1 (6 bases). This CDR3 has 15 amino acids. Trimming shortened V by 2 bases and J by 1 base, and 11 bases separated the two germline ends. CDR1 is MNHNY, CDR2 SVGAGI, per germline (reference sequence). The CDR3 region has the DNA TGTGCCAGCAGTTACCGGGGAGGGGGTAACTATGGCTACACCTTC. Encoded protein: CASSYRGGGNYGYTF.

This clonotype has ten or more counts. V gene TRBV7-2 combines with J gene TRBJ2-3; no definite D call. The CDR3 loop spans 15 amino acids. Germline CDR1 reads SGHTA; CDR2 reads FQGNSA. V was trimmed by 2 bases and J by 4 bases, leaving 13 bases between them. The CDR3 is CASSLLVAGADTQYF. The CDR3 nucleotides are TGTGCCAGCAGCTTATTAGTAGCAGGCGCAGATACGCAGTATTTT.

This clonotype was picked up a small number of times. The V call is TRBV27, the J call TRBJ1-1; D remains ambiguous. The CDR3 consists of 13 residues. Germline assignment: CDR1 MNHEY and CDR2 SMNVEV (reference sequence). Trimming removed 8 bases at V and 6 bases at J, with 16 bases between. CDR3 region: CASHPTRRAEAFF. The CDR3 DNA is TGTGCCAGCCACCCCACAAGGAGGGCTGAAGCTTTCTTT.

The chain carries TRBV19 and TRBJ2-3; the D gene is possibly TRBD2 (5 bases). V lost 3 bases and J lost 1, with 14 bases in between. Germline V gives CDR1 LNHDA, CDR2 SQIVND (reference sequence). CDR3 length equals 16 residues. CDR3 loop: CASSISLGVGTDTQYF. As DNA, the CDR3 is TGTGCCAGTAGTATCTCGTTGGGAGTCGGCACAGATACGCAGTATTTT. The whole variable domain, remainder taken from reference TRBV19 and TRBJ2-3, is DGGITQSPKYLFRKEGQNVTLSCEQNLNHDAMYWYRQDPGQGLRLIYYSQIVNDFQKGDIAEGYSVSREKKESFPLTVTSAQKNPTAFYLCASSISLGVGTDTQYFGPGTRLTVL.

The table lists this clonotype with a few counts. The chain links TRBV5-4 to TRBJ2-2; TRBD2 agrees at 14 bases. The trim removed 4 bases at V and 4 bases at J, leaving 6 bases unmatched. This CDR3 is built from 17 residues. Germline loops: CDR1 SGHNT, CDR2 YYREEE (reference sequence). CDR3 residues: CASSPGLAGGLTGELFF. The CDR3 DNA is TGTGCCAGCAGCCCAGGACTAGCGGGAGGACTCACCGGGGAGCTGTTTTTT.

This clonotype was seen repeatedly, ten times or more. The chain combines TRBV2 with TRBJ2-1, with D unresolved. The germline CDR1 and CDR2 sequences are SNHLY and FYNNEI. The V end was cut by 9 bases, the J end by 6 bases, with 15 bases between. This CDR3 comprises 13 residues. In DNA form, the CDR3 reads TGTGCCAGTACCAAGGGTCCTCTCAATGAGCAGTTCTTC. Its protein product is CASTKGPLNEQFF.

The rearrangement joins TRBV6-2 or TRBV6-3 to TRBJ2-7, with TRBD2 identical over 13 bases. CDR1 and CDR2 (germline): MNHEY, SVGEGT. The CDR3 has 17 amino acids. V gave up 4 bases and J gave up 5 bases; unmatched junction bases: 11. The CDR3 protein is CASSWTSGSPIRDEQYF. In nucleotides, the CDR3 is TGTGCCAGCAGTTGGACTAGCGGGAGTCCTATCCGGGACGAGCAGTACTTC.

The CDR3 coding sequence is TGTGCCAGCAGCCCTTACCCCGAAGTCGACAACTCTGGAAACACCATATATTTT. Translated: CASSPYPEVDNSGNTIYF. The gene calls are TRBV11-1 and TRBJ1-3, with D unresolved. V lost 5 bases and J lost 0, with 20 bases in between. The CDR3 length is 18 residues. From germline, CDR1 is SGHAT and CDR2 FQDESV (reference sequence).

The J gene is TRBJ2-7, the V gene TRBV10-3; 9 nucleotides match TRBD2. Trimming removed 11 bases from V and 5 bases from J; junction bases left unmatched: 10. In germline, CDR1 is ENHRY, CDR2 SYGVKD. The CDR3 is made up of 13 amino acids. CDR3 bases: TGTGCCGTCTTTAGCGGGAGTTTTAACGAGCAGTACTTC. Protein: CAVFSGSFNEQYF.

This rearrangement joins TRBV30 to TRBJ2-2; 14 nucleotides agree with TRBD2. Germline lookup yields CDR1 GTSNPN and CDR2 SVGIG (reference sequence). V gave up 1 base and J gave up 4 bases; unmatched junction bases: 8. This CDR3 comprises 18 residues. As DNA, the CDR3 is TGTGCCTGGAGTGAAGGGACTAGCGGGAGCAGGGGCACCGGGGAGCTGTTTTTT. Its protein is CAWSEGTSGSRGTGELFF.

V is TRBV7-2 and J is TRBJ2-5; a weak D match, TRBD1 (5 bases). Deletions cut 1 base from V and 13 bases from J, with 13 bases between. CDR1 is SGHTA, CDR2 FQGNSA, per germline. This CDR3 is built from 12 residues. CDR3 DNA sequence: TGTGCCAGCAGCTTAGTCGCGGACAAGGTGTACTTC. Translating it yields CASSLVADKVYF.

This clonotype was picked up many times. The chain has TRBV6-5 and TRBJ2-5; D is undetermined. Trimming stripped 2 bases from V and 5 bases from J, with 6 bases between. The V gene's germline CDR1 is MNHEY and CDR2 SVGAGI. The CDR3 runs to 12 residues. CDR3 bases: TGTGCCAGCAGTTACGGTGGGGAGACCCAGTACTTC. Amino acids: CASSYGGETQYF.

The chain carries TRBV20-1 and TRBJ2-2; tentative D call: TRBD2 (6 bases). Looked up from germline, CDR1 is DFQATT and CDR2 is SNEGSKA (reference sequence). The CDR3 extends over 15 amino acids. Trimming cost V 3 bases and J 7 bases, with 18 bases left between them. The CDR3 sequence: CSARTSVESGGELFF. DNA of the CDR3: TGCAGTGCTAGGACTAGTGTGGAGTCGGGCGGGGAGCTGTTTTTT.

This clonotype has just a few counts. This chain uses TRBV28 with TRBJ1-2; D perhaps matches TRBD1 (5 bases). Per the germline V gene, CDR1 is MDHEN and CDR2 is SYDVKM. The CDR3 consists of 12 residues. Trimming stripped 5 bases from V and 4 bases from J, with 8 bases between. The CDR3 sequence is CASSNRGYGYTF. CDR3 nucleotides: TGTGCCAGCAGTAATAGGGGCTATGGCTACACCTTC.